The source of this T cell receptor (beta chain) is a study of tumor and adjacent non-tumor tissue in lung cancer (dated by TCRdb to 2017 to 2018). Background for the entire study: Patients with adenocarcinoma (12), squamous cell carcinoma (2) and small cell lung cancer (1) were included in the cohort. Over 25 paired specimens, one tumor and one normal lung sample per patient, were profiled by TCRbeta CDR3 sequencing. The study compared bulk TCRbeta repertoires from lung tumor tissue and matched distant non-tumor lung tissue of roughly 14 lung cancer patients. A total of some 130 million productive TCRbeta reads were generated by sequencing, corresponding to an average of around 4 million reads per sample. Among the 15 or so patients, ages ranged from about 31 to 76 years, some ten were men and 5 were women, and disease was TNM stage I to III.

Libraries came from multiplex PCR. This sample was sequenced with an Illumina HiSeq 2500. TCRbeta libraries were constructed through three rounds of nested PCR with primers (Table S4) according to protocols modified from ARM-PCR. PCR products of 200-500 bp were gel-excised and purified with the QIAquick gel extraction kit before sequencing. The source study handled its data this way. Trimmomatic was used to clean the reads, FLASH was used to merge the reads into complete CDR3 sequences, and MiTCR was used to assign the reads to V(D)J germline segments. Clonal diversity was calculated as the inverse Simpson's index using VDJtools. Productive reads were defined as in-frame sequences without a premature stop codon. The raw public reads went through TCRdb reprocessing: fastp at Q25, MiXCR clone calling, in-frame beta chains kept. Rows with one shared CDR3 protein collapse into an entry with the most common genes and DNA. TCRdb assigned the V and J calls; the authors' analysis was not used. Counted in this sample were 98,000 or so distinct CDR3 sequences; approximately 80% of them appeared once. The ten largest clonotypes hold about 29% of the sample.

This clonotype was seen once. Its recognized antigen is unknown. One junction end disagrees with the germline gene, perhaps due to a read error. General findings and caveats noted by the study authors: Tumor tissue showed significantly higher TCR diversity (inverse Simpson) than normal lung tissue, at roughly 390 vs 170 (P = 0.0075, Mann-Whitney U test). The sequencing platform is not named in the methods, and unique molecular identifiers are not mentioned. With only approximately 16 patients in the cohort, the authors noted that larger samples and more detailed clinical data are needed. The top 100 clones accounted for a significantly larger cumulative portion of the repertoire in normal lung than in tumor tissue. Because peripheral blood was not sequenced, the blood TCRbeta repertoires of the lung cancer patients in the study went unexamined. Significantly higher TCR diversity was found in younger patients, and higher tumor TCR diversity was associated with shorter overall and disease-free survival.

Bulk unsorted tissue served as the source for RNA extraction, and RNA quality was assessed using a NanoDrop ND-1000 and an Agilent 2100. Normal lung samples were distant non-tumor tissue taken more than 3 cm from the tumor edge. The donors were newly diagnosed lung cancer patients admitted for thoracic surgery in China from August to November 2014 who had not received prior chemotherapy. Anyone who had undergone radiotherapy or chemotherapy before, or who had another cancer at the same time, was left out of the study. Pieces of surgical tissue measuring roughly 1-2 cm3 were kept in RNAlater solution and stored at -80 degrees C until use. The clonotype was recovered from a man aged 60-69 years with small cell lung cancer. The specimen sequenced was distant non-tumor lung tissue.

The CDR3 is CASSQVQQDGWTDTKHF. In nucleotides, the sequence is TGTGCCAGCAGCCAAGTTCAACAGGATGGGTGGACAGATACGAAGCATTTT. Rearrangement joined TRBV4-2 to TRBJ2-3; TRBD1 could be the D gene, as 6 bases match. There are 17 amino acids in the CDR3, from cysteine to phenylalanine inclusive. The DNA shown is the 51-base CDR3, in frame from base 1. For CDR1 and CDR2, the germline V gene lists LGHNA and YNFKEQ.